One and the same sample provided the 30 T cell receptor beta chains below, sequenced in a study of T cells in localized non-small cell lung cancer. Profiling relied on immunoSEQ multiplex PCR, and the TCRdb table lists in-frame clones only, not all of them. This table has roughly 13,000 clones, about 86% appearing once. The material sequenced was peripheral blood, taken before any cancer treatment. These receptors were taken from a male donor at least 60 years old with stage III lung adenocarcinoma.

The J gene is TRBJ1-6, the V gene TRBV18, with D maybe TRBD1 (6 bases). The CDR3 runs 16 residues. V lost 6 bases, J lost 8 bases, and 20 bases lay in between. From germline, CDR1 is KGHSH and CDR2 LQKENI. The CDR3: CASSQNRASGDSPLHF. CDR3 bases: TGTGCCAGCTCGCAAAACAGGGCGTCTGGGGATTCACCCCTCCACTTT.

This clone appeared a few times. The genes are TRBV11-2 and TRBJ1-6; D not certain. The ends were cut back, 0 bases at V and 14 bases at J, with 11 bases in the middle. Looked up from germline, CDR1 is SGHAT and CDR2 is FQNNGV. This CDR3 region has 13 residues. The CDR3: CASSLDLSGTLHF. The CDR3 nucleotides read TGTGCCAGCAGCTTAGACCTGAGCGGGACCCTCCACTTT.

The chain employs TRBV19 and TRBJ1-2; 7 bases are a match to TRBD1. Germline V gene sequence: CDR1 LNHDA, CDR2 SQIVND (reference sequence). There are 14 residues in the CDR3. V lost 6 bases, J lost 7 bases, and 11 bases stayed unmatched. The CDR3 loop reads CASSHLIGQVGYTF. The CDR3 DNA reads TGTGCCAGTAGCCATCTTATCGGACAGGTTGGCTACACCTTC.

CDR3 nucleotides: TGTGCCAGCAGCTTTGGGTCTACTCCCCCCGAGCAGTACTTC. Amino acids: CASSFGSTPPEQYF. The rearrangement joins TRBV7-2 to TRBJ2-7; D uncertain. The V end lost 3 bases, the J end lost 6 bases, and 15 bases lay between the germline ends. This CDR3 is 14 amino acids long. CDR1 and CDR2 from the germline V gene are SGHTA and FQGNSA.

The chain uses TRBV7-9 and TRBJ1-2; 9 nucleotides align to TRBD1. This CDR3 is built from 13 residues. From germline, CDR1 is SEHNR and CDR2 FQNEAQ (reference sequence). J gave up 7 bases and V 5 bases, and 5 bases lay outside the gene matches. In DNA form, the CDR3 reads TGTGCCAGCAGCCACACAGGGGGCGGTGGCTACACCTTC. This encodes CASSHTGGGGYTF.

The chain couples TRBV14 to TRBJ2-3; D unclear. CDR3 length equals 13 residues. Looked up from germline, CDR1 is SGHDN and CDR2 is FVKESK. V was shortened by 0 bases and J by 9 bases, with 10 bases between the two germline ends. CDR3 in DNA: TGTGCCAGCAGCCAAGATCGTCGCACGACGCAGTATTTT. Amino acids: CASSQDRRTTQYF.

J is TRBJ1-1 and V is TRBV10-3; tentatively, D is TRBD1 (5 bases). V dropped 1 base and J dropped 1 base, with 13 bases sitting between them. Germline CDR1 is ENHRY and CDR2 is SYGVKD. This CDR3 has 16 residues. The CDR3, as DNA: TGTGCCATCAGTGAGTTCGGACAAAGGGAGAACACTGAAGCTTTCTTT. Its translation is CAISEFGQRENTEAFF.

The chain is built from TRBV10-3 and TRBJ2-1; unclear D gene. This CDR3 contains 15 residues. V gave up 3 bases and J gave up 6 bases, with 15 bases separating them. Germline loops: CDR1 ENHRY, CDR2 SYGVKD. CDR3 coding DNA: TGTGCCATCAGTGATTACTCCGAGCCCCCCAATGAGCAGTTCTTC. Translated, it gives CAISDYSEPPNEQFF.

The CDR3 loop reads CASSPADQPQHF. The CDR3 DNA is TGTGCCAGCTCACCAGCCGATCAGCCCCAGCATTTT. V and J are TRBV18 and TRBJ1-5; no clear D. The germline CDR1 and CDR2 sequences are KGHSH and LQKENI. The CDR3 contains 12 residues. V lost 2 bases and J 5 bases, leaving 4 bases between the germline ends.

The gene calls are TRBV4-2 and TRBJ1-6, with D perhaps TRBD1 (5 bases). The CDR3 loop spans 15 amino acids. Trimming took 3 bases from V and 8 from J, leaving 14 bases between them. Looked up from germline, CDR1 is LGHNA and CDR2 is YNFKEQ. CDR3 nucleotide sequence: TGTGCCAGCAGCCACCAGGGTGAAAGGGATTCACCCCTCCACTTT. Its protein is CASSHQGERDSPLHF.

The chain recombines TRBV4-2 with TRBJ1-2; no clear D. V shed 0 bases and J shed 8 bases, with 16 bases lying between them. This CDR3 spans 15 amino acids. The germline gives CDR1 LGHNA, CDR2 YNFKEQ. The CDR3 DNA reads as TGTGCCAGCAGCCAAGACGCTGGCCGGAAGGAGGGCTACACCTTC. Translating gives CASSQDAGRKEGYTF.

This chain connects TRBV11-2 to TRBJ2-7; 7 bases agree with TRBD2. CDR1 and CDR2 (germline): SGHAT, FQNNGV. There are 16 residues in the CDR3. After removal of 1 base from V and 6 bases from J, the junction contained 12 bases not matched to a gene. The DNA of the CDR3 is TGTGCCAGCAGCTTAGCGTCCCAGCGGGACCTCCTCGAGCAGTACTTC. This gives the protein CASSLASQRDLLEQYF.

The chain combines TRBV5-6 with TRBJ1-6; 10 bases align to TRBD1. Germline V gives CDR1 SGHDT, CDR2 YYEEEE. Trimming removed 4 bases from V and 5 bases from J; junction bases left unmatched: 6. The CDR3 contains 16 residues. This CDR3 is CASSIPGTGDNSPLHF. Here the CDR3 DNA reads TGTGCCAGCAGCATACCCGGGACAGGGGATAATTCACCCCTCCACTTT. The variable domain in full, completed from reference TRBV5-6 and TRBJ1-6, reads DAGVTQSPTHLIKTRGQQVTLRCSPKSGHDTVSWYQQALGQGPQFIFQYYEEEERQRGNFPDRFSGHQFPNYSSELNVNALLLGDSALYLCASSIPGTGDNSPLHFGNGTRLTVT.

This chain connects TRBV6-5 to TRBJ1-1; D is possibly TRBD1 (5 bases). This CDR3 spans 13 amino acids. V gave up 2 bases and J gave up 4 bases, with 8 bases separating them. Germline CDR1 is MNHEY and CDR2 is SVGAGI. CDR3 loop: CASSYERGTEAFF. In nucleotides, the CDR3 is TGTGCCAGCAGTTACGAGAGGGGCACTGAAGCTTTCTTT.

The V gene is TRBV18, the J gene TRBJ1-1; 11 bases fit TRBD1. This CDR3 comprises 15 residues. CDR1 is KGHSH and CDR2 is LQKENI in the germline V gene. The J segment lost 4 bases and the V segment lost 2 bases, leaving 3 bases of the junction unmatched. The CDR3 spells CASSPKGQGGTEAFF. CDR3 bases: TGTGCCAGCTCACCAAAGGGACAGGGGGGCACTGAAGCTTTCTTT.

The CDR3 protein is CASSAVGGNEQFF. The CDR3 region has the DNA TGTGCCAGCAGCGCTGTTGGGGGAAATGAGCAGTTCTTC. The chain uses TRBV2 and TRBJ2-1, with D tentatively TRBD1 or TRBD2 (5 bases each). The length of the CDR3 is 13 residues. Per the germline V gene, CDR1 is SNHLY and CDR2 is FYNNEI. The V end lost 6 bases, the J end lost 7 bases, and 13 bases lay between the germline ends.

The gene calls are TRBV15 and TRBJ1-1; the D is unclear. The V and J ends lost 0 bases and 1 base respectively, with 12 bases between them. Looked up from germline, CDR1 is LNHNV and CDR2 is YYDKDF (reference sequence). This CDR3 is built from 16 residues. CDR3 DNA: TGTGCCACCAGCAGAGATTCGCGGGGAGGGAACACTGAAGCTTTCTTT. This codes for CATSRDSRGGNTEAFF.

The V gene is TRBV5-1, the J gene TRBJ2-7; 10 nucleotides line up with TRBD1. The CDR3 sequence is 16 residues long. CDR1 and CDR2 from the germline V gene are SGHRS and YFSETQ. With 3 bases clipped from V and 5 bases from J, the junction kept 11 bases outside the gene matches. In DNA, the CDR3 is TGCGCCAGCAGCTCCGGCGGGACAGGGGTCGTACACGAGCAGTACTTC. Translated: CASSSGGTGVVHEQYF.

The chain uses TRBV28 and TRBJ2-7; TRBD2 matches at 10 bases. With V trimmed by 6 bases and J by 1 base, 3 bases remained unmatched. This CDR3 region has 14 residues. Germline-derived CDR1 and CDR2 are MDHEN and SYDVKM. Written as DNA, the CDR3 is TGTGCCAGCAGGCTAGCGGGAGAGTCCTACGAGCAGTACTTC. Its translation: CASRLAGESYEQYF.

DNA of the CDR3: TGTGCCATCAGCCAGTTAGGAGGGAACACTGAAGCTTTCTTT. The encoded protein is CAISQLGGNTEAFF. The J gene is TRBJ1-1, the V gene TRBV10-3; no clear D gene. Trimming stripped 6 bases from V and 1 base from J, with 12 bases between. The germline V gene has CDR1 ENHRY and CDR2 SYGVKD. The CDR3 spans 14 residues.

V usage is TRBV5-1 and J usage is TRBJ2-3; 7 nucleotides line up with TRBD2. The V gene's germline CDR1 is SGHRS and CDR2 YFSETQ. The J segment lost 3 bases and the V segment lost 7 bases, leaving 11 bases of the junction unmatched. The CDR3 has 15 residues. The CDR3 DNA reads TGCGCCAGCTCCCGGTTAGCGGGTAGGACAGATACGCAGTATTTT. It codes for CASSRLAGRTDTQYF.

V usage is TRBV2 and J usage is TRBJ1-2; no firm D call. Germline V gives CDR1 SNHLY, CDR2 FYNNEI. With 3 bases removed from V and 8 bases from J, the gap between germline ends came to 13 bases. The CDR3 spans 13 residues. DNA for the CDR3: TGTGCCAGCAGTGAGACCTACCGCGGGGGCTACACCTTC. This gives the protein CASSETYRGGYTF.

The table lists this clone with a few counts. The chain is built from TRBV6-1 and TRBJ2-4; D ambiguous. Germline assignment: CDR1 MNHNS and CDR2 SASEGT. The CDR3 runs 17 residues. V lost 2 bases and J 4 bases, leaving 18 bases between the germline ends. The CDR3 loop is CASSERSQAGPKNIQYF. The CDR3 nucleotides read TGTGCCAGCAGTGAAAGGTCTCAGGCAGGCCCAAAAAACATTCAGTACTTC.

This chain connects TRBV5-4 to TRBJ2-1; tentatively, D is TRBD1 (6 bases). This CDR3 contains 16 residues. Per the germline V gene, CDR1 is SGHNT and CDR2 is YYREEE (reference sequence). Trimming removed 0 bases from V and 7 bases from J, with 17 bases in between. In DNA form, the CDR3 reads TGTGCCAGCAGCTTGGGGGGGCCTCCTGTAATGAATGAGCAGTTCTTC. Translation: CASSLGGPPVMNEQFF.

This clone was picked up one time. V and J are TRBV30 and TRBJ1-3; D may be TRBD1 (6 bases). CDR1 is GTSNPN and CDR2 is SVGIG in the germline V gene (reference sequence). This CDR3 has 14 residues. V was shortened by 8 bases and J by 6 bases, with 20 bases between the two germline ends. CDR3 sequence (DNA): TGTGCCGGGTCCGTGGGGGGCTTTGAAAACACCATATATTTT. It specifies CAGSVGGFENTIYF.

The J gene is TRBJ1-1, the V gene TRBV7-2, with D maybe TRBD1 (5 bases). Germline V lookup: CDR1 SGHTA, CDR2 FQGNSA. The germline V and J ends were trimmed by 4 bases and 11 bases, with 14 bases remaining between them. This CDR3 spans 12 amino acids. The chain's CDR3 is CASSSPVGEAFF. The CDR3 nucleotides are TGTGCCAGCAGCTCCCCTGTGGGGGAGGCTTTCTTT.

The chain recombines TRBV5-6 with TRBJ2-7; 9 bases fit TRBD2. The germline gives CDR1 SGHDT, CDR2 YYEEEE. The CDR3 sequence is 12 residues long. Trimming removed 5 bases from V and 11 bases from J; junction bases left unmatched: 8. CDR3 in amino acids: CASSLGAGGKYF. The CDR3 nucleotides are TGTGCCAGCAGTCTTGGCGCGGGAGGGAAGTACTTC. The complete variable domain, with remaining parts taken from reference TRBV5-6 and TRBJ2-7, reads DAGVTQSPTHLIKTRGQQVTLRCSPKSGHDTVSWYQQALGQGPQFIFQYYEEEERQRGNFPDRFSGHQFPNYSSELNVNALLLGDSALYLCASSLGAGGKYFGPGTRLTVT.

The rearrangement links TRBV19 to TRBJ2-7; D uncertain. CDR1 is LNHDA and CDR2 is SQIVND in the germline V gene (reference sequence). This CDR3 has 14 amino acids. V dropped 3 bases and J dropped 1 base, with 10 bases sitting between them. CDR3 DNA sequence: TGTGCCAGTAGTATGAAGGCGGTATCCTACGAGCAGTACTTC. It specifies CASSMKAVSYEQYF.

The chain combines TRBV19 with TRBJ1-2, with D possibly TRBD1 on 6 matching bases. Trimming removed 5 bases from V and 2 bases from J, with 9 bases in between. The V gene's germline CDR1 is LNHDA and CDR2 SQIVND (reference sequence). This CDR3 has 13 residues. The CDR3 nucleotides are TGTGCCAGTAGTCTGGACAGAAACTATGGCTACACCTTC. It codes for CASSLDRNYGYTF. The entire variable domain, with the rest obtained from reference TRBV19 and TRBJ1-2, is as follows: DGGITQSPKYLFRKEGQNVTLSCEQNLNHDAMYWYRQDPGQGLRLIYYSQIVNDFQKGDIAEGYSVSREKKESFPLTVTSAQKNPTAFYLCASSLDRNYGYTFGSGTRLTVV.

The chain is built from TRBV6-6 and TRBJ1-1; D is undetermined. This CDR3 contains 15 residues. Germline assignment: CDR1 MNHNY and CDR2 SVGAGI (reference sequence). Trimming shortened V by 2 bases and J by 4 bases, and 14 bases separated the two germline ends. CDR3 residues: CASSYPLAVATEAFF. For the CDR3, the DNA is TGTGCCAGCAGTTACCCCCTAGCGGTGGCCACTGAAGCTTTCTTT.